Following are 20 T cell receptor beta chains from one sample sequenced in a study of T cell responses to AZD1222 COVID-19 vaccine. Data came from immunoSEQ multiplex PCR; TCRdb stores just in-frame clones and leaves some out. The sample lists tens of thousands of clones, around 86% occurring once. The sample was peripheral blood, taken on day 0 of AZD1222 vaccination. Every receptor here comes from an adult in good health.

The chain couples TRBV9 to TRBJ1-1; no clear D gene. Trimming removed 3 bases at V and 7 bases at J, with 10 bases between. CDR1 and CDR2 (germline): SGDLS, YYNGEE. The CDR3 extends over 12 amino acids. The CDR3 DNA is TGTGCCAGCAGCGAGCGAGGAGGTGAAGCTTTCTTT. Protein: CASSERGGEAFF.

V gene TRBV5-1 combines with J gene TRBJ1-6; TRBD1 matches at 7 bases. The trim removed 4 bases at V and 6 bases at J, leaving 7 bases unmatched. The CDR3 is 15 amino acids. Germline CDR1 is SGHRS and CDR2 is YFSETQ. CDR3 loop: CASSEGQAINSPLHF. The CDR3 DNA sequence: TGCGCCAGCAGCGAAGGACAGGCTATTAATTCACCCCTCCACTTT.

The chain couples TRBV9 to TRBJ1-3; possible D gene TRBD1, 5 bases. CDR3 size: 17 residues. The germline V and J ends were trimmed by 0 bases and 0 bases, with 13 bases remaining between them. Germline assignment: CDR1 SGDLS and CDR2 YYNGEE. CDR3 protein: CASSVDVGGTSGNTIYF. DNA for the CDR3: TGTGCCAGCAGCGTAGACGTTGGGGGGACCTCTGGAAACACCATATATTTT.

This clone has only one observation. The gene calls are TRBV2 and TRBJ2-7; tentatively, D is TRBD2 (6 bases). Germline-derived CDR1 and CDR2 are SNHLY and FYNNEI. The length of the CDR3 is 14 residues. Trimming took 7 bases from V and 5 from J, leaving 18 bases between them. CDR3 in DNA: TGTGCCAGCAATTACGAGGAGGGGATGAACGAGCAGTACTTC. This encodes CASNYEEGMNEQYF.

The sample holds a few counts of this clone. The V call is TRBV28, the J call TRBJ1-4, with D uncertain. The CDR3 is 15 amino acids. V was clipped by 9 bases and J by 6 bases, with 20 bases between them. Germline V gene sequence: CDR1 MDHEN, CDR2 SYDVKM. The CDR3 spells CASRDLVSRDEKLFF. The DNA for the CDR3 is TGTGCCAGTCGAGATTTGGTGAGCCGAGATGAAAAACTGTTTTTT.

This rearrangement joins TRBV6-5 to TRBJ1-2; D remains ambiguous. The CDR3 is 13 residues long. The V gene lost 6 bases and the J gene lost 2 bases, with 10 bases spanning the gap. Germline-derived CDR1 and CDR2 are MNHEY and SVGAGI. CDR3 in amino acids: CASRLDGNYGYTF. The CDR3 DNA reads as TGTGCCAGCAGACTAGACGGGAACTATGGCTACACCTTC.

The table lists this clone with a count of one. The chain carries TRBV6-5 and TRBJ1-2, with D perhaps TRBD1 (6 bases). The CDR3 contains 15 residues. The germline CDR1 and CDR2 sequences are MNHEY and SVGAGI. The ends were cut back, 4 bases at V and 4 bases at J, with 16 bases in the middle. The CDR3 DNA reads as TGTGCCAGCAGTTCCCGGGGGGCGTCCTTCTATGGCTACACCTTC. It is translated as CASSSRGASFYGYTF.

This clone showed up just a few times. The chain is built from TRBV6-5 and TRBJ1-1; D remains unclear. CDR1 and CDR2 (germline): MNHEY, SVGAGI. Trimming pared 7 bases from V and 1 base from J, leaving 13 bases between. The CDR3 is 14 amino acids. The CDR3 DNA follows: TGTGCCAGCATTTTATACGGAGGGAACACTGAAGCTTTCTTT. Translated: CASILYGGNTEAFF.

The chain uses TRBV25-1 and TRBJ2-2; no clear D. The V and J ends lost 7 bases and 2 bases respectively, with 5 bases between them. This CDR3 is 12 amino acids long. Germline-derived CDR1 and CDR2 are MGHDK and SYGVNS. CDR3 in DNA: TGTGCCAGCACCGGAAACACCGGGGAGCTGTTTTTT. Its protein is CASTGNTGELFF.

This sequence joins TRBV11-3 and TRBJ2-1; D unclear. Germline loops: CDR1 SGHNT, CDR2 YENEEA. V was cut by 5 bases and J by 0 bases, with 8 bases left in between. The CDR3 loop spans 14 amino acids. The CDR3 sequence is CASSGRSSYNEQFF. For the CDR3, the DNA is TGTGCCAGCAGCGGAAGGTCCTCCTACAATGAGCAGTTCTTC. The variable domain in full, with the rest retrieved from reference TRBV11-3 and TRBJ2-1, is EAGVVQSPRYKIIEKKQPVAFWCNPISGHNTLYWYLQNLGQGPELLIRYENEEAVDDSQLPKDRFSAERLKGVDSTLKIQPAELGDSAVYLCASSGRSSYNEQFFGPGTRLTVL.

This clone was observed once. V usage is TRBV19 and J usage is TRBJ2-1; 7 nucleotides match TRBD2. The germline V gene has CDR1 LNHDA and CDR2 SQIVND (reference sequence). The CDR3 loop spans 16 amino acids. Trimming removed 1 base from V and 7 bases from J; junction bases left unmatched: 10. CDR3 amino acids: CASSIVAGRGVNEQFF. The CDR3 coding sequence is TGTGCCAGTAGTATAGTAGCAGGGAGGGGAGTAAATGAGCAGTTCTTC.

This rearrangement joins TRBV19 to TRBJ1-1, with D possibly matching TRBD1 (5 bases). The CDR3 length is 18 residues. Germline V lookup: CDR1 LNHDA, CDR2 SQIVND (reference sequence). V was trimmed by 4 bases and J by 4 bases, leaving 25 bases between them. In DNA form, the CDR3 reads TGTGCCAGTAGTAGTCAGGGCCGGACGGCCGTAACGGGCACTGAAGCTTTCTTT. As protein: CASSSQGRTAVTGTEAFF.

This clone was counted at least ten times. The DNA for the CDR3 is TGTGCCAGCAGTCCGCCCGACAGGGGGGTAAATTCACCCCTCCACTTT. This gives the protein CASSPPDRGVNSPLHF. This chain connects TRBV7-9 to TRBJ1-6, with 9 bases identical to TRBD1. The germline V gene encodes CDR1 SEHNR and CDR2 FQNEAQ (reference sequence). The CDR3 is 16 residues long. With V trimmed by 6 bases and J by 7 bases, 10 bases remained unmatched.

The chain carries TRBV19 and TRBJ1-1; possibly TRBD1 for D (6 bases). V lost 4 bases to trimming and J lost 5 bases, with 17 bases between them. CDR1 LNHDA and CDR2 SQIVND come from the germline V gene (reference sequence). The CDR3 is made up of 15 amino acids. The CDR3 sequence is CASSTEGGRITEAFF. The CDR3 bases are TGTGCCAGTAGTACCGAGGGGGGTCGGATTACTGAAGCTTTCTTT. Supplemented by reference TRBV19 and TRBJ1-1, the full variable domain reads DGGITQSPKYLFRKEGQNVTLSCEQNLNHDAMYWYRQDPGQGLRLIYYSQIVNDFQKGDIAEGYSVSREKKESFPLTVTSAQKNPTAFYLCASSTEGGRITEAFFGQGTRLTVV.

The CDR3 here is CASSELGNTEAFF. DNA of the CDR3: TGTGCCAGCAGTGAACTGGGGAACACTGAAGCTTTCTTT. This chain links TRBV6-1 with TRBJ1-1; D ambiguous. Germline CDR1 is MNHNS and CDR2 is SASEGT. This CDR3 has 13 residues. V was clipped by 2 bases and J by 1 base, with 5 bases between them.

The chain is built from TRBV7-9 and TRBJ1-1; D is uncertain. The CDR3 loop spans 16 amino acids. Looked up from germline, CDR1 is SEHNR and CDR2 is FQNEAQ (reference sequence). V was pared by 3 bases and J by 0 bases, with 14 bases between. CDR3 sequence reads: CASSLLGFNMNTEAFF. The CDR3 DNA reads as TGTGCCAGCAGCTTGTTGGGGTTCAATATGAACACTGAAGCTTTCTTT.

This rearrangement joins TRBV10-3 to TRBJ2-2; 8 positions match TRBD2. V was pared by 11 bases and J by 4 bases, with 21 bases of the junction left unmatched. The CDR3 has 18 residues. Germline V CDR1 and CDR2: ENHRY, SYGVKD. CDR3 bases: TGTGCCGCGCGTGGGGCTAGCGGGTTCCTCACGGGCACCGGGGAGCTGTTTTTT. It codes for CAARGASGFLTGTGELFF.

The chain combines TRBV6-1 with TRBJ1-4; a possible D gene is TRBD1 (6 bases). The length of the CDR3 is 14 residues. From germline, CDR1 is MNHNS and CDR2 SASEGT. Trimming left V 1 base short and J 7 bases short, with 10 bases between. CDR3 DNA sequence: TGTGCCAGCAGTGAAGTTGGGACAACTGAAAAACTGTTTTTT. This sequence encodes CASSEVGTTEKLFF.

The chain uses TRBV27 and TRBJ1-2; D is unresolved. The CDR3 length is 17 residues. V lost 3 bases and J lost 1, with 18 bases in between. Germline assignment: CDR1 MNHEY and CDR2 SMNVEV (reference sequence). The CDR3 is CASSFSAYTRRNYGYTF. CDR3 nucleotide sequence: TGTGCCAGCAGTTTCTCGGCTTATACTAGACGTAACTATGGCTACACCTTC.

This chain connects TRBV19 to TRBJ1-4; no reliable D call. V lost 7 bases to trimming and J lost 0 bases, with 9 bases between them. The V gene's germline CDR1 is LNHDA and CDR2 SQIVND (reference sequence). The CDR3 contains 14 residues. CDR3 DNA: TGTGCCAGTAAACAGCTTGCAACTAATGAAAAACTGTTTTTT. It translates to CASKQLATNEKLFF.